This T cell receptor beta chain appears in the sequencing data of a study of blood T cell repertoires in COVID-19. This clone was seen a handful of times. Germline trimming cut 3 bases from V and 8 bases from J; bases unmatched to any gene: 3. Germline loops: CDR1 SNHLY, CDR2 FYNNEI. There are 14 residues in the CDR3. The protocol was immunoSEQ multiplex PCR, while the TCRdb copy is restricted to in-frame clones and leaves out a portion. Of roughly 140,000 clones listed, 80% are singletons. Sequenced material: peripheral blood. The rearrangement uses TRBV2 and TRBJ1-6; 8 nucleotides match TRBD1. This sequence originates from a woman between 45 and 65 years old with acute or convalescent COVID-19. In nucleotides, the CDR3 is TGTGCCAGCAGTGAGGACAGGGTTTATTCACCCCTCCACTTT. This encodes CASSEDRVYSPLHF.